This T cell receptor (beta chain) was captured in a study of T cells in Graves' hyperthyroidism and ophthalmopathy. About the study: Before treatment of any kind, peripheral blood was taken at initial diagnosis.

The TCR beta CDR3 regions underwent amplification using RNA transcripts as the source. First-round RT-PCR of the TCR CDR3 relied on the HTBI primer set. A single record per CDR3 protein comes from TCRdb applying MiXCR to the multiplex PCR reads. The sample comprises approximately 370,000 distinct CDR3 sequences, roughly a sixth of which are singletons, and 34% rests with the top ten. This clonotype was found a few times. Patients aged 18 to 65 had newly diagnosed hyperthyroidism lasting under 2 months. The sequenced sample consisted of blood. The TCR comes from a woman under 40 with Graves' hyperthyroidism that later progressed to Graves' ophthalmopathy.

CDR3 loop: CAISDEGNSGYTF. The CDR3 region has the DNA TGTGCCATCAGTGATGAGGGGAATAGTGGCTACACCTTC. This rearrangement joins TRBV10-3 to TRBJ1-2, with TRBD1 as a possible D gene (5 bases). The CDR3 length is 13 residues. V was cut by 3 bases and J by 7 bases, with 12 bases left in between. Germline V gene sequence: CDR1 ENHRY, CDR2 SYGVKD.